This note documents a single T cell receptor (beta chain) sequence. The J segment lost 0 bases and the V segment lost 1 base, leaving 3 bases of the junction unmatched. The germline V gene has CDR1 MGHDK and CDR2 SYGVNS. This CDR3 comprises 16 residues. These data originate in a study of cytomegalovirus exposure and HLA in healthy donors. The table came from immunoSEQ multiplex PCR; TCRdb's copy has only in-frame clones and leaves some out. The sample contains around 300,000 clones, 65% to 90% of which appear only once. The chain uses TRBV25-1 and TRBJ2-5; 9 bases are shared with TRBD1. The receptor's source is a woman aged 18-29 years in good health and CMV-seronegative. Material: PBMCs. CDR3 nucleotides: TGTGCCAGCAGTGAATTGGGGACAGGGTACCAAGAGACCCAGTACTTC. Its protein is CASSELGTGYQETQYF.